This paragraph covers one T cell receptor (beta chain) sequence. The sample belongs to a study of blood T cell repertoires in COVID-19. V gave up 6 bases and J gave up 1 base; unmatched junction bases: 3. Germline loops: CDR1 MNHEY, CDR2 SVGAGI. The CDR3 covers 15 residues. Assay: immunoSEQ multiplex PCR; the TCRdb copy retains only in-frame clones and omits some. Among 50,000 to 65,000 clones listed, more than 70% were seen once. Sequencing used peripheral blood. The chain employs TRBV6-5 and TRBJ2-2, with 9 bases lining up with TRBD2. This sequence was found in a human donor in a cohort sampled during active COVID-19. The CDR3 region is CASSVTSGNTGELFF. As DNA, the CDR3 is TGTGCCAGCAGCGTGACTAGCGGGAACACCGGGGAGCTGTTTTTT.